Each of the 8 T cell receptor beta chains below was sequenced from the same sample in a study of T cell changes during pregnancy in multiple sclerosis. The assay was immunoSEQ multiplex PCR, and TCRdb's table has in-frame clones only and misses some. The data contain around 110,000 clones, around 90% of them singletons. Sequencing used peripheral blood, obtained before pregnancy. The receptors stem from a female donor with multiple sclerosis, enrolled in a pregnancy study.

This clone appeared once. This chain joins TRBV9 and TRBJ1-1, with D possibly matching TRBD1 (5 bases). CDR1 and CDR2 (germline): SGDLS, YYNGEE. The V and J ends lost 4 bases and 5 bases respectively, with 18 bases between them. This CDR3 spans 15 amino acids. CDR3 sequence reads: CASSFGPGGGTEAFF. The CDR3 nucleotides are TGTGCCAGCAGCTTTGGACCGGGTGGGGGGACTGAAGCTTTCTTT.

The chain employs TRBV4-3 and TRBJ2-7, with D perhaps TRBD2 (5 bases). Germline V gene lookup returns CDR1 LGHNA and CDR2 YSLEER. The CDR3 spans 14 residues. V was shortened by 0 bases and J by 4 bases, with 10 bases between the two germline ends. The CDR3 DNA follows: TGCGCCAGCAGCCAAGATGTCGGGGATTACGAGCAGTACTTC. Translated: CASSQDVGDYEQYF.

V gene TRBV7-9 combines with J gene TRBJ2-1; 10 bases match TRBD1. The CDR3 consists of 16 residues. CDR1 and CDR2 (germline): SEHNR, FQNEAQ (reference sequence). The J segment lost 0 bases and the V segment lost 1 base, leaving 0 bases of the junction unmatched. CDR3 region: CASSLGTGGSYNEQFF. The CDR3 bases are TGTGCCAGCAGCTTAGGGACAGGGGGCTCCTACAATGAGCAGTTCTTC.

The genes are TRBV18 and TRBJ2-3, with a weak D call TRBD2 (5 bases). The V gene lost 2 bases and the J gene lost 0 bases, with 9 bases spanning the gap. CDR1 and CDR2 from the germline V gene are KGHSH and LQKENI. The CDR3 has 15 amino acids. This CDR3 reads CASSPWRPSTDTQYF. In nucleotides, the CDR3 is TGTGCCAGCTCACCATGGAGGCCTAGCACAGATACGCAGTATTTT.

In its sample, this clone was seen once. The chain has TRBV9 and TRBJ2-1; perhaps TRBD2 as D (6 bases). The CDR3 covers 18 residues. V was shortened by 3 bases and J by 1 base, with 20 bases between the two germline ends. Germline CDR1 reads SGDLS; CDR2 reads YYNGEE. The DNA of the CDR3 is TGTGCCAGCAGCGACCTCTCTAGCGATTGGCGGTCCTACAATGAGCAGTTCTTC. Protein: CASSDLSSDWRSYNEQFF.

This chain connects TRBV5-4 to TRBJ2-7; D not certain. Per germline, CDR1 SGHNT and CDR2 YYREEE (reference sequence). V lost 1 base to trimming and J lost 1 base, with 12 bases between them. This CDR3 region has 15 residues. The CDR3 region is CASSLNVGSSYEQYF. DNA of the CDR3: TGTGCCAGCAGCTTGAACGTTGGTAGTTCCTACGAGCAGTACTTC.

This chain links TRBV18 with TRBJ1-3, with no clear D. V was clipped by 3 bases and J by 6 bases, with 18 bases between them. The CDR3 spans 16 residues. Germline CDR1 reads KGHSH; CDR2 reads LQKENI. CDR3 residues: CASSPWTGANANTIYF. The CDR3 DNA is TGTGCCAGCTCACCGTGGACGGGAGCTAATGCAAACACCATATATTTT.

This sequence joins TRBV7-3 and TRBJ2-3, with D possibly TRBD2 on 7 matching bases. The CDR3 runs 15 residues. V shed 3 bases and J shed 4 bases, with 14 bases lying between them. From germline, CDR1 is SGHTA and CDR2 FQGTGA. The CDR3: CASSLYGGPADTQYF. For the CDR3, the DNA is TGTGCCAGCAGCTTGTACGGGGGGCCAGCAGATACGCAGTATTTT.